The 22 T cell receptor beta chains in this list originate from one sample, sequenced in a study of preoperative IRX-2 immunotherapy in early breast cancer (dated by TCRdb to 2018 to 2020). The library relied on the immunoSEQ multiplex PCR assay. The table comes from immuneACCESS by way of TCRdb, which keeps in-frame sequences with V and J called. Part of the clones is missing from these tables; in studies checked, under half for an unresolved V gene and the rest for unknown reasons. The sample has approximately 24,000 clones on record, around 87% of them singletons. Roughly 10% of the sample goes to the ten largest clones. Taken with the paper, the label for treatment or condition translates to: preoperative locoregional IRX-2 cytokine immunotherapy. This specimen was tumor tissue, taken after IRX-2 immunotherapy. These receptors were obtained from a human donor with breast cancer.

The genes are TRBV7-2 and TRBJ2-2, with a tentative D call TRBD2 (6 bases). The germline V and J ends were trimmed by 5 bases and 0 bases, with 13 bases remaining between them. The CDR3 covers 16 residues. The germline V gene has CDR1 SGHTA and CDR2 FQGNSA. The CDR3 DNA reads as TGTGCCAGCAGCCCCCACGGGGGACCGAACACCGGGGAGCTGTTTTTT. It encodes CASSPHGGPNTGELFF. The whole variable domain, remainder taken from reference TRBV7-2 and TRBJ2-2, is GAGVSQSPSNKVTEKGKDVELRCDPISGHTALYWYRQSLGQGLEFLIYFQGNSAPDKSGLPSDRFSAERTGGSVSTLTIQRTQQEDSAVYLCASSPHGGPNTGELFFGEGSRLTVL.

This sequence joins TRBV6-6 and TRBJ2-7, with unresolved D. The germline V gene has CDR1 MNHNY and CDR2 SVGAGI (reference sequence). This CDR3 is 15 amino acids long. V shed 0 bases and J shed 1 base, with 10 bases lying between them. CDR3 sequence reads: CASSYSAPESYEQYF. The CDR3 coding sequence is TGTGCCAGCAGTTACTCAGCCCCCGAATCCTACGAGCAGTACTTC.

The chain joins TRBV27 to TRBJ2-7; a weak D match, TRBD2 (6 bases). Trimming cost V 6 bases and J 0 bases, with 18 bases left between them. In germline, CDR1 is MNHEY, CDR2 SMNVEV (reference sequence). CDR3 size: 16 residues. CDR3 in amino acids: CASRLIRDSNSYEQYF. CDR3 nucleotides: TGTGCCAGCAGGCTTATCCGGGACTCAAACTCCTACGAGCAGTACTTC.

V gene TRBV5-1 combines with J gene TRBJ2-3, with D possibly matching TRBD2 (6 bases). Trimming removed 0 bases from V and 1 base from J, with 9 bases in between. There are 15 residues in the CDR3. From germline, CDR1 is SGHRS and CDR2 YFSETQ. The CDR3 sequence: CASSLVGGGTDTQYF. As DNA, the CDR3 is TGCGCCAGCAGCTTGGTCGGGGGAGGCACAGATACGCAGTATTTT.

This clone was seen a single time. V gene TRBV30 combines with J gene TRBJ2-7; possibly TRBD1 for D (6 bases). Trimming stripped 2 bases from V and 6 bases from J, with 14 bases between. Germline CDR1 and CDR2: GTSNPN and SVGIG (reference sequence). There are 13 residues in the CDR3. The CDR3 here is CAWSPGWGREQYF. The CDR3 coding sequence is TGTGCCTGGAGTCCAGGGTGGGGGCGCGAGCAGTACTTC.

This chain connects TRBV19 to TRBJ1-1, with 7 nucleotides matching TRBD1. This CDR3 is 11 amino acids long. V lost 8 bases, J lost 10 bases, and 7 bases stayed unmatched. The germline V gene has CDR1 LNHDA and CDR2 SQIVND (reference sequence). CDR3 residues: CASGQETPAFF. For the CDR3, the DNA is TGTGCCAGTGGACAGGAGACTCCAGCTTTCTTT.

The chain joins TRBV29-1 to TRBJ1-2, with a tentative D call TRBD1 (5 bases). Germline CDR1 and CDR2: SQVTM and ANQGSEA. V lost 7 bases to trimming and J lost 7 bases, with 19 bases between them. The CDR3 loop spans 13 amino acids. CDR3 nucleotide sequence: TGCAGCGCTACCCACGGGGGAGAAGTTGGCTACACCTTC. Encoded protein: CSATHGGEVGYTF.

V is TRBV28 and J is TRBJ2-7, with D possibly being TRBD1 (5 bases). This CDR3 is 15 amino acids long. V was pared by 4 bases and J by 3 bases, with 16 bases between. CDR1 MDHEN and CDR2 SYDVKM come from the germline V gene. In DNA, the CDR3 is TGTGCCAGCAGTTCAGGGCAGTCTTCCGTCTACGAGCAGTACTTC. This gives the protein CASSSGQSSVYEQYF.

The genes are TRBV7-2 and TRBJ2-3; D possibly corresponds to TRBD1 (6 bases). The CDR3 extends over 13 amino acids. Trimming cost V 4 bases and J 6 bases, with 11 bases left between them. CDR1 and CDR2 from the germline V gene are SGHTA and FQGNSA. In DNA form, the CDR3 reads TGTGCCAGCAGCTCAATAAGGGGGGATACGCAGTATTTT. Residues: CASSSIRGDTQYF.

The rearrangement joins TRBV28 to TRBJ1-6; 10 nucleotides agree with TRBD1. Germline V gene data show CDR1 as MDHEN and CDR2 as SYDVKM. The CDR3 runs to 15 residues. V was pared by 6 bases and J by 7 bases, with 6 bases of the junction left unmatched. CDR3 DNA: TGTGCCAGCAGGGGCGACAGGGGGCAAAATTCACCCCTCCACTTT. Protein sequence: CASRGDRGQNSPLHF.

The chain has TRBV15 and TRBJ2-3; the D is unclear. Trimming removed 0 bases from V and 6 bases from J, with 7 bases in between. The CDR3 extends over 13 amino acids. In germline, CDR1 is LNHNV, CDR2 YYDKDF (reference sequence). This CDR3 reads CATSRDTRDTQYF. CDR3 coding DNA: TGTGCCACCAGCAGAGATACCAGGGATACGCAGTATTTT. The variable domain in full, completed from reference TRBV15 and TRBJ2-3, reads DAMVIQNPRYQVTQFGKPVTLSCSQTLNHNVMYWYQQKSSQAPKLLFHYYDKDFNNEADTPDNFQSRRPNTSFCFLDIRSPGLGDTAMYLCATSRDTRDTQYFGPGTRLTVL.

There are a few counts of this clone. This rearrangement joins TRBV5-6 to TRBJ1-2; a possible D gene is TRBD1 (6 bases). CDR1 SGHDT and CDR2 YYEEEE come from the germline V gene. This CDR3 has 15 amino acids. V was shortened by 0 bases and J by 3 bases, with 12 bases between the two germline ends. The CDR3 is CASSLGYQGHYGYTF. CDR3 bases: TGTGCCAGCAGCTTGGGATATCAGGGGCACTATGGCTACACCTTC. Full variable domain (outside the CDR3, taken from reference TRBV5-6 and TRBJ1-2): DAGVTQSPTHLIKTRGQQVTLRCSPKSGHDTVSWYQQALGQGPQFIFQYYEEEERQRGNFPDRFSGHQFPNYSSELNVNALLLGDSALYLCASSLGYQGHYGYTFGSGTRLTVV.

The gene calls are TRBV7-2 and TRBJ2-2, with unresolved D. Germline V CDR1 and CDR2: SGHTA, FQGNSA. CDR3 size: 14 residues. The V gene lost 5 bases and the J gene lost 6 bases, with 13 bases spanning the gap. The chain's CDR3 is CASSIDHSPGELFF. DNA of the CDR3: TGTGCCAGCAGCATCGACCATTCCCCCGGGGAGCTGTTTTTT.

The chain links TRBV15 to TRBJ2-5, with 9 positions matching TRBD1. The J call may be faulty, since TRBJ2-7 better matches the DNA end. Germline V gene data show CDR1 as LNHNV and CDR2 as YYDKDF (reference sequence). This CDR3 has 15 amino acids. This chain's CDR3 is CATSRDGQGSDEQYF. The CDR3 nucleotides are TGTGCCACCAGCAGAGACGGACAGGGGAGCGACGAGCAGTACTTC.

The chain uses TRBV28 and TRBJ2-1, with 7 bases lining up with TRBD2. The V segment lost 4 bases and the J segment 4 bases; nucleotides outside the gene matches: 7. The CDR3 runs to 15 residues. The germline gives CDR1 MDHEN, CDR2 SYDVKM. In DNA form, the CDR3 reads TGTGCCAGCAGTTCAGGGACTACTCCGTACAATGAGCAGTTCTTC. Amino acids: CASSSGTTPYNEQFF.

This chain joins TRBV5-4 and TRBJ2-7, with 9 bases that match TRBD1. The ends lost 1 base at V and 2 bases at J; junction bases unmatched: 7. This CDR3 is 16 amino acids long. In germline, CDR1 is SGHNT, CDR2 YYREEE (reference sequence). The CDR3 DNA follows: TGTGCCAGCAGCTTGTACCCGACAGGGGGTACCTACGAGCAGTACTTC. Translating gives CASSLYPTGGTYEQYF.

V and J are TRBV15 and TRBJ1-2; D ambiguous. The CDR3 totals 16 residues. Germline V gene lookup returns CDR1 LNHNV and CDR2 YYDKDF (reference sequence). With 0 bases removed from V and 2 bases from J, the gap between germline ends came to 13 bases. CDR3 sequence (DNA): TGTGCCACCAGCAGAGATCGACGGGCCGAAAACTATGGCTACACCTTC. Translation: CATSRDRRAENYGYTF.

The chain carries TRBV5-1 and TRBJ2-5; tentatively, D is TRBD2 (5 bases). There are 13 residues in the CDR3. Trimming left V 3 bases short and J 5 bases short, with 11 bases between. Germline CDR1 and CDR2: SGHRS and YFSETQ. In DNA, the CDR3 is TGCGCCAGCAGCTCCGTGGCTAGCGAGACCCAGTACTTC. It is translated as CASSSVASETQYF.

This chain joins TRBV7-2 and TRBJ1-2, with a weak D call TRBD1 (5 bases). Germline CDR1 is SGHTA and CDR2 is FQGNSA. V was clipped by 1 base and J by 8 bases, with 11 bases between them. This CDR3 region has 13 residues. The DNA for the CDR3 is TGTGCCAGCAGCTTAGAAAGGGGCGCGGGCTACACCTTC. It codes for CASSLERGAGYTF.

The chain combines TRBV7-2 with TRBJ1-2; D ambiguous. The V end was cut by 5 bases, the J end by 7 bases, with 14 bases between. The germline gives CDR1 SGHTA, CDR2 FQGNSA. This CDR3 has 13 amino acids. The CDR3 DNA sequence: TGTGCCAGCAGCCCCCGGAGTCTTGTTGGCTACACCTTC. Protein product: CASSPRSLVGYTF.

The chain combines TRBV19 with TRBJ2-2; 7 bases line up with TRBD2. The length of the CDR3 is 15 residues. V lost 8 bases and J lost 0; bases outside the gene matches: 6. CDR1 and CDR2 (germline): LNHDA, SQIVND (reference sequence). For the CDR3, the DNA is TGTGCCAGTGTTACGGGGGGAACGAACACCGGGGAGCTGTTTTTT. This translates into CASVTGGTNTGELFF.

The count of this clone is one. The rearrangement links TRBV2 to TRBJ1-5; TRBD1 might be the D (6 bases). This CDR3 is 14 amino acids long. V was clipped by 3 bases and J by 5 bases, with 11 bases between them. CDR1 and CDR2 (germline): SNHLY, FYNNEI. The CDR3 reads CASSEVSGDQPQHF. The CDR3 DNA is TGTGCCAGCAGTGAGGTTTCAGGGGATCAGCCCCAGCATTTT.